This TCR beta chain was recovered during a study of cytomegalovirus exposure and HLA in healthy donors. Points from the study as a whole: Donors belonging to an Asian-associated ancestry cluster reportedly showed fewer N-insertions in productive TCRs than the approximately 670-donor mean, according to what a later analysis found.

The germline gives CDR1 DFQATT, CDR2 SNEGSKA (reference sequence). The CDR3 consists of 11 residues. The V end was cut by 0 bases, the J end by 5 bases, with 5 bases between. PCR amplification relied on 60 Vbeta primers (plus 13 Jbeta primers). Profiling relied on immunoSEQ multiplex PCR, and the TCRdb table lists in-frame clones only, not all of them. The table lists about 120,000 clones, about 83% of them singletons. For this clone: The antigen remains undetermined.

Source material: PBMCs. V and J are TRBV20-1 and TRBJ2-7, with unresolved D. The sequence came from a woman aged 40 to 50 in good health and CMV-seropositive. The CDR3 DNA follows: TGCAGTGCTAGAGATCTTGACGAGCAGTACTTC. Its protein is CSARDLDEQYF.